This T cell receptor (beta chain) was retrieved from a study of a mutant IDH1 vaccine in newly diagnosed glioma. General observations from the study: Immune responses arising from the vaccine appeared in about 92% of patients.

The data were produced by immunoSEQ multiplex PCR, yet TCRdb's version contains in-frame clones alone and is incomplete. The data show roughly 50,000 clones, roughly 78% seen once. As for time point: week 5, during vaccination. A single vaccine dose contained 300 ug of mutant IDH1 20-mer peptide, and topical imiquimod was used with it. The study enrolled donors with new WHO grade 3 or 4 IDH1-mutant, ATRX-lost astrocytomas. A word on this clone: Its antigen is unidentified.

There are 20 residues in the CDR3. The junction had 13 bases not matched to a gene; V was cut back by 0 bases and J by 2 bases. Germline CDR1 and CDR2: SNHLY and FYNNEI. This receptor was taken from a middle-aged woman with glioma. This rearrangement joins TRBV2 to TRBJ2-3; TRBD2 matches at 11 bases. The sample in question was PBMCs, obtained from a glioma patient whose treatment included an IDH1 peptide vaccine. The CDR3 DNA is TGTGCCAGCAGTGAAGCCACAACTCTAGCGGGGGGACCCAACACAGATACGCAGTATTTT. Amino acid sequence: CASSEATTLAGGPNTDTQYF. The full variable domain, completed using reference TRBV2 and TRBJ2-3, is EPEVTQTPSHQVTQMGQEVILRCVPISNHLYFYWYRQILGQKVEFLVSFYNNEISEKSEIFDDQFSVERPDGSNFTLKIRSTKLEDSAMYFCASSEATTLAGGPNTDTQYFGPGTRLTVL.